The present TCR beta chain was sequenced within a study of cytomegalovirus exposure and HLA in healthy donors. Vbeta (60) and Jbeta (13) primers were used in the PCR. Original handling: Later, an analysis found some 80 million unique TCR beta chains, and 8.5 million to 14 million of these were shared. Method: immunoSEQ multiplex PCR; TCRdb's copy keeps in-frame clones and lacks some. The V and J calls and clone size were taken over from that table, and D and trimming were inferred from the DNA. Here the sample spans some 150,000 clones, 75% to 80% being singletons. In the case of this clone: The target antigen is unknown.

CDR1 and CDR2 (germline): SGHVS, FNYEAQ. V shed 2 bases and J shed 0 bases, with 9 bases lying between them. The CDR3 contains 15 residues. The study's findings and limits: Most likely, a cluster of highly shared sequence variants arose as a sequencing artifact. The study flagged roughly 160 TCR beta chains as cytomegalovirus-associated.

The chain is built from TRBV7-6 and TRBJ2-3, with TRBD1 as a possible D gene (6 bases). This clonotype originated in a male donor in good health and CMV-seronegative. Sequencing was performed on PBMCs. The chain's CDR3 is CASSLLRGSTDTQYF. CDR3 coding DNA: TGTGCCAGCAGCTTACTCAGGGGTAGCACAGATACGCAGTATTTT.